One and the same sample provided the 9 T cell receptor beta chains below, sequenced in a study of neoadjuvant anti-PD-1 for oral cavity cancer. Only in-frame clones appear in the TCRdb table, and some are missing; sequencing was by immunoSEQ multiplex PCR. The profile covers about 13,000 clones, with roughly 70% appearing a single time and 2.5% to 3.5% taken by the ten largest. Time point: after neoadjuvant nivolumab, at surgical resection. The sequenced sample was PBMCs, obtained after nivolumab (anti-PD-1) treatment. All receptors come from a person aged 35 to 85 with oral cavity squamous cell carcinoma.

This clone was observed a single time. CDR3 sequence (DNA): TGTGCCAGCAGTGAGACTAGCGGGAGTTTGAAGCAGTACTTC. Protein sequence: CASSETSGSLKQYF. The chain links TRBV6-4 to TRBJ2-7; TRBD2 aligns across 12 bases. This CDR3 contains 14 residues. The J segment lost 8 bases and the V segment lost 3 bases, leaving 5 bases of the junction unmatched. Germline CDR1 MRHNA, CDR2 SNTAGT.

This sequence joins TRBV5-1 and TRBJ2-3; D tentatively fits TRBD1 or TRBD2 (6 bases each). Germline V gives CDR1 SGHRS, CDR2 YFSETQ. The CDR3 is made up of 15 amino acids. The V end was cut by 4 bases, the J end by 3 bases, with 15 bases between. This CDR3 reads CASSLGGGNTDTQYF. Here the CDR3 DNA reads TGCGCCAGCAGCCTCGGGGGCGGGAATACAGATACGCAGTATTTT.

The chain joins TRBV19 to TRBJ1-2; D is uncertain. V was trimmed by 3 bases and J by 6 bases, leaving 5 bases between them. The CDR3 has 11 amino acids. CDR1 is LNHDA, CDR2 SQIVND, per germline (reference sequence). As DNA, the CDR3 is TGTGCCAGTAGTATGGCCAATGGCTACACCTTC. It yields the protein CASSMANGYTF.

The chain couples TRBV5-1 to TRBJ2-2; D might be TRBD1 (5 bases). V was pared by 1 base and J by 1 base, with 8 bases between. Per germline, CDR1 SGHRS and CDR2 YFSETQ. CDR3 size: 15 residues. CDR3 coding DNA: TGCGCCAGCAGCTTGATCCAGGGGAACACCGGGGAGCTGTTTTTT. Protein: CASSLIQGNTGELFF.

The rearrangement joins TRBV12-5 to TRBJ2-7; D perhaps matches TRBD2 (6 bases). From germline, CDR1 is LGHNT and CDR2 FRNRAP. The CDR3 has 13 residues. Deletions cut 7 bases from V and 4 bases from J, with 14 bases between. The CDR3 nucleotides are TGTGCTAGTGCCCTTGGAGGGTCTTACGAGCAGTACTTC. It is translated as CASALGGSYEQYF.

This rearrangement joins TRBV5-5 to TRBJ1-5; no definite D call. Germline V gene data show CDR1 as SGHKS and CDR2 as YYEKEE (reference sequence). Trimming pared 2 bases from V and 2 bases from J, leaving 11 bases between. CDR3 length: 15 residues. The CDR3 sequence: CASSFAVSGNQPQHF. As DNA, the CDR3 is TGTGCCAGCAGCTTCGCGGTTTCGGGCAATCAGCCCCAGCATTTT.

The rearrangement links TRBV6-5 to TRBJ2-1, with 8 bases identical to TRBD1. CDR3 length: 14 amino acids. V was pared by 0 bases and J by 10 bases, with 5 bases of the junction left unmatched. Germline assignment: CDR1 MNHEY and CDR2 SVGAGI. CDR3 in DNA: TGTGCCAGCAGTTACTCGGCAGGGGGCCGGGAGCAGTTCTTC. It yields the protein CASSYSAGGREQFF.

This clone was observed a handful of times. V usage is TRBV5-6 and J usage is TRBJ1-4; maybe TRBD1 (5 bases). Germline CDR1 and CDR2: SGHDT and YYEEEE. The CDR3 has 14 amino acids. Trimming left V 6 bases short and J 7 bases short, with 16 bases between. CDR3: CASNLGLGGEKLFF. In DNA, the CDR3 is TGTGCCAGCAATCTGGGACTGGGGGGTGAAAAACTGTTTTTT.

V usage is TRBV7-8 and J usage is TRBJ2-1, with 13 bases lining up with TRBD2. Trimming cost V 5 bases and J 4 bases; bases outside gene matches: 11. CDR3 length: 18 residues. Germline lookup yields CDR1 SGHVS and CDR2 FQNEAQ. The chain's CDR3 is CASSKLAGGPSFYNEQFF. Written as DNA, the CDR3 is TGTGCCAGCAGCAAACTAGCGGGAGGGCCAAGTTTTTACAATGAGCAGTTCTTC.